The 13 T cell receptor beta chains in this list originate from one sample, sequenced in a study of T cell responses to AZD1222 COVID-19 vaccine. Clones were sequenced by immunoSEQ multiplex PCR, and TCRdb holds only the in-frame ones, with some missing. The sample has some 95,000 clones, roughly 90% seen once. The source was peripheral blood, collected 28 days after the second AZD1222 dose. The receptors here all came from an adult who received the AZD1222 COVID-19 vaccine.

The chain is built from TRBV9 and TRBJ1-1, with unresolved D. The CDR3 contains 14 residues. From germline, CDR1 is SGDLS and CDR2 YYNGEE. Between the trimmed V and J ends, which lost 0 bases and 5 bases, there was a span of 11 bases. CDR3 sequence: CASSVDGRLTEAFF. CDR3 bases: TGTGCCAGCAGCGTAGATGGCAGACTAACTGAAGCTTTCTTT.

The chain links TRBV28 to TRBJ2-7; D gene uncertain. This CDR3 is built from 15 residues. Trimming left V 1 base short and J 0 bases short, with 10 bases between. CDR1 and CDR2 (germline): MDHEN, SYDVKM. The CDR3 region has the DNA TGTGCCAGCAGTTTATTGCTCCTGAGCTCCTACGAGCAGTACTTC. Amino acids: CASSLLLLSSYEQYF.

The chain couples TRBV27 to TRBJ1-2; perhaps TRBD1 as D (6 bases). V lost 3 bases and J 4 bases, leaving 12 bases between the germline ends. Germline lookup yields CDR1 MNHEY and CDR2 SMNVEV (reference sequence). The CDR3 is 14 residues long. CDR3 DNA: TGTGCCAGCAGTTTTACCCAGGGGAGCTATGGCTACACCTTC. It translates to CASSFTQGSYGYTF.

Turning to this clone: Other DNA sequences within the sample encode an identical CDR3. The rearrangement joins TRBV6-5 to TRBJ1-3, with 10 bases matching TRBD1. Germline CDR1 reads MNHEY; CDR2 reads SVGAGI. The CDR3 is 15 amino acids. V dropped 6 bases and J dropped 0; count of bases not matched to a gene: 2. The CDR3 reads CASSRTGGSGNTIYF. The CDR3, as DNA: TGTGCCAGCAGCCGGACAGGGGGCTCTGGAAACACCATATATTTT.

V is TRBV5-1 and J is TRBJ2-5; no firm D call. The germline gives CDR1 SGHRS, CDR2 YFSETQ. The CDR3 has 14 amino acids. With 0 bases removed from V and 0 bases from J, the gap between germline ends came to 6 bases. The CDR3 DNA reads TGCGCCAGCAGCTTGGATCATTACCAAGAGACCCAGTACTTC. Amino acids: CASSLDHYQETQYF.

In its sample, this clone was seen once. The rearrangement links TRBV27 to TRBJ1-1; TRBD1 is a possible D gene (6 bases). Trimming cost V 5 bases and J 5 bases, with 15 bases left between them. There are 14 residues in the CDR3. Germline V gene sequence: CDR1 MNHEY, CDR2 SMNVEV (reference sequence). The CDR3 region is CASSTYDRLTEAFF. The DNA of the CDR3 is TGTGCCAGCAGTACCTACGACAGGTTGACTGAAGCTTTCTTT.

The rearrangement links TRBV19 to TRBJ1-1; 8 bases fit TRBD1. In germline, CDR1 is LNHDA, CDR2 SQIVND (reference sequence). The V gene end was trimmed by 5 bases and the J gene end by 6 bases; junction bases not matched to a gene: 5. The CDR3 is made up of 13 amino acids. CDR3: CASSVDRGPEAFF. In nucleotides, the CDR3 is TGTGCCAGTAGTGTCGACAGGGGCCCTGAAGCTTTCTTT.

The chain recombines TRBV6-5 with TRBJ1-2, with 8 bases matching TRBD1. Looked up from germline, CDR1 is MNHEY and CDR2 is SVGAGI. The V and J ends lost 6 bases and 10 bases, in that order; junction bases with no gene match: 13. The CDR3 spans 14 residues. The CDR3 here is CASRRPRTGYDYTF. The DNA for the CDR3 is TGTGCCAGCAGACGGCCCAGGACAGGGTACGACTACACCTTC.

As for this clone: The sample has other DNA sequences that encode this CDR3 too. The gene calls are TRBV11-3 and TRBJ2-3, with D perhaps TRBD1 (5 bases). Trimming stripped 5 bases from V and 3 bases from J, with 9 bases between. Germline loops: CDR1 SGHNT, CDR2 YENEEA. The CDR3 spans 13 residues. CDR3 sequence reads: CASSLRATDTQYF. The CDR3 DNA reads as TGTGCCAGCAGCCTCAGGGCTACAGATACGCAGTATTTT.

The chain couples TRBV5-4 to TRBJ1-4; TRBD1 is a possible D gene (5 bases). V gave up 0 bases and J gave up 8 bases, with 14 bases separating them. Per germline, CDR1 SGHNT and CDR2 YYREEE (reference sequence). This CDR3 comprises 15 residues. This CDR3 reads CASSLDPGGGEKLFF. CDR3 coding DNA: TGTGCCAGCAGCTTGGATCCGGGGGGAGGCGAAAAACTGTTTTTT.

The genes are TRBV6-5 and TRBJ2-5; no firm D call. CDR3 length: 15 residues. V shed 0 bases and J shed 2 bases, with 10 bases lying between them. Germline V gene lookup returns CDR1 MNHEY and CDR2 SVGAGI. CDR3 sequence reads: CASSYSRLEQETQYF. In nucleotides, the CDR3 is TGTGCCAGCAGTTACTCCCGGCTAGAACAAGAGACCCAGTACTTC.

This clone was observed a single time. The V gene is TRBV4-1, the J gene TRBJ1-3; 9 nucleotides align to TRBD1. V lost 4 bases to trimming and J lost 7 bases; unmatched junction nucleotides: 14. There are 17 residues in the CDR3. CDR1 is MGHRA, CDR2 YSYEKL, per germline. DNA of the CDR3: TGCGCCAGCAGCCCCCGCGCTGGGGGGACAGGGTGGAACACCATATATTTT. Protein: CASSPRAGGTGWNTIYF.

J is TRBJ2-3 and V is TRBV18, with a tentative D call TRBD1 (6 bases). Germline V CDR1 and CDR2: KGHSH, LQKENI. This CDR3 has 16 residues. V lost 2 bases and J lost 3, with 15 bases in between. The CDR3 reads CASSPSTGLRTDTQYF. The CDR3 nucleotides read TGTGCCAGCTCACCATCCACAGGGTTGAGGACAGATACGCAGTATTTT.